This TCR beta chain was identified in a study of blood T cell repertoires in COVID-19. Study-level information: There were acute and convalescent COVID-19 samples, and they came from the United States, Italy and Spain.

The assay was immunoSEQ multiplex PCR, and TCRdb's table has in-frame clones only and misses some. The data contain about 88,000 clones, over 75% of them singletons. The CDR3 length is 15 residues. V was clipped by 6 bases and J by 0 bases; unmatched bases: 5. Germline V gives CDR1 ENHRY, CDR2 SYGVKD. This TCR was recovered from an elderly man with acute or convalescent COVID-19. Sequenced material: peripheral blood. The gene calls are TRBV10-3 and TRBJ2-7, with 10 bases identical to TRBD1. The CDR3 protein is CAIRTDRGSSYEQYF. CDR3 DNA: TGTGCCATCAGGACGGACAGGGGGAGCTCCTACGAGCAGTACTTC.